One sample yielded the 30 T cell receptor beta chains listed below, sequenced in a study of Graves' ophthalmopathy and Graves' hyperthyroidism. The TCR beta CDR3 regions underwent amplification from RNA transcripts. HTBI-primed first-round RT-PCR preceded second-round multiplex PCR. TCRdb analysed the multiplex PCR reads with MiXCR anew, one entry per CDR3 protein. In the table there are around 590,000 distinct CDR3 sequences, 35% to 40% of which are singletons. The sequenced sample was peripheral blood or thyroid tissue (not recorded which). These receptors were obtained from an adult man with Graves' hyperthyroidism.

The V call is TRBV7-9, the J call TRBJ2-2, with a possible D match to TRBD1 (5 bases). The CDR3 length is 16 residues. Trimming took off 6 bases at V and 6 bases at J, with 20 bases between the two ends. Germline loops: CDR1 SEHNR, CDR2 FQNEAQ (reference sequence). The CDR3 region is CASRGERQPFAGELFF. The CDR3 DNA sequence: TGTGCCAGCAGAGGGGAACGACAGCCTTTCGCCGGGGAGCTGTTTTTT.

Only one count was recorded for this clonotype. This chain connects TRBV13 to TRBJ2-7; D may be TRBD2 (6 bases). The V gene lost 5 bases and the J gene lost 7 bases, with 18 bases spanning the gap. Germline loops: CDR1 PRHDT, CDR2 FYEKMQ (reference sequence). CDR3 length: 14 amino acids. The CDR3 DNA is TGTGCCAGCAGCGCCCGACTAGTCGAGGGTGAGCAGTACTTC. This gives the protein CASSARLVEGEQYF.

This clonotype was detected ten times or more. V gene TRBV7-2 combines with J gene TRBJ1-1; TRBD1 agrees at 10 bases. The V gene end was trimmed by 3 bases and the J gene end by 4 bases; junction bases not matched to a gene: 5. Germline CDR1 reads SGHTA; CDR2 reads FQGNSA. CDR3 size: 15 residues. The CDR3 here is CASSLPRQGATEAFF. CDR3 in DNA: TGTGCCAGCAGCTTGCCTCGACAGGGGGCCACTGAAGCTTTCTTT.

Concerning this clonotype: A single base separates this from a much larger clone, so it may be a read error. This chain joins TRBV7-2 and TRBJ1-3; D is ambiguous. In germline, CDR1 is SGHTA, CDR2 FQGNSA. The CDR3 contains 17 residues. The CDR3 DNA is TGTGCCAGCAGCGTCACCATGGAGCCGAGCTCTGGAAACACCATGTATTTT. It is translated as CASSVTMEPSSGNTMYF.

This clonotype was seen at least ten times. The chain joins TRBV6-5 to TRBJ2-2; 7 bases fit TRBD1. The CDR3 has 15 amino acids. The germline V gene has CDR1 MNHEY and CDR2 SVGAGI. With 5 bases clipped from V and 5 bases from J, the junction kept 8 bases outside the gene matches. CDR3 coding DNA: TGTGCCAGCAGTCCCGACAGGGTGGGGACCGGGGAGCTGTTTTTT. Its translation is CASSPDRVGTGELFF.

The rearrangement joins TRBV12-1 to TRBJ1-5; the table's D call of TRBD1 was not tested on the DNA. TRBV12-1 is a pseudogene locus. The CDR3 is made up of 17 amino acids. CDR3 region: CASSSGQEDRRNQPQHF. CDR3 DNA: TGTGCCAGCAGCTCGGGACAGGAAGATCGGCGCAATCAGCCCCAGCATTTT.

The chain has TRBV19 and TRBJ1-5; D is ambiguous. The CDR3 has 12 residues. Germline V CDR1 and CDR2: LNHDA, SQIVND (reference sequence). V lost 1 base to trimming and J lost 7 bases, with 5 bases between them. The CDR3 DNA reads TGTGCCAGTAGTATAGCAGGACAGCCCCAGCATTTT. Residues: CASSIAGQPQHF.

The rearrangement links TRBV2 to TRBJ2-6; D possibly corresponds to TRBD1 (6 bases). Per the germline V gene, CDR1 is SNHLY and CDR2 is FYNNEI. This CDR3 has 21 amino acids. The germline V and J ends were trimmed by 6 bases and 0 bases, with 27 bases remaining between them. The chain's CDR3 is CASSQTPGTRILNSGANVLTF. CDR3 bases: TGTGCCAGCAGCCAAACGCCCGGGACAAGGATCCTGAACTCTGGGGCCAACGTCCTGACTTTC.

In its sample, this clonotype was seen many times. The chain combines TRBV19 with TRBJ2-7; D is unclear. The CDR3 runs to 13 residues. V was trimmed by 1 base and J by 2 bases, leaving 6 bases between them. From germline, CDR1 is LNHDA and CDR2 SQIVND (reference sequence). The CDR3 region has the DNA TGTGCCAGTAGTATAGTGGGCCCCTACGAGCAGTACTTC. Residues: CASSIVGPYEQYF.

The genes are TRBV19 and TRBJ2-6; D is possibly TRBD2 (6 bases). The CDR3 has 17 residues. Germline V gives CDR1 LNHDA, CDR2 SQIVND (reference sequence). Between the trimmed V and J ends, which lost 1 base and 0 bases, there was a span of 10 bases. CDR3 sequence: CASSIVLGGSGANVLTF. The CDR3 nucleotides read TGTGCCAGTAGTATAGTTCTGGGGGGCTCTGGGGCCAACGTCCTGACTTTC.

Many counts were recorded for this clonotype. V is TRBV5-8 and J is TRBJ2-7, with D perhaps matching TRBD1 (6 bases). V dropped 2 bases and J dropped 3 bases, with 12 bases sitting between them. The CDR3 totals 14 residues. Germline CDR1 and CDR2: SGHTS and YDEGEE. The CDR3 region is CASSFLGTNYEQYF. CDR3 nucleotide sequence: TGTGCCAGCAGCTTTTTGGGGACAAACTACGAGCAGTACTTC.

This clonotype was seen a few times. This sequence joins TRBV4-1 and TRBJ1-4, with D unresolved. This CDR3 is 16 amino acids long. CDR1 MGHRA and CDR2 YSYEKL come from the germline V gene. Trimming removed 4 bases from V and 2 bases from J, with 14 bases in between. The CDR3 bases are TGCGCCAGCAGCCCGCTCCCGACTTTTACTAATGAAAAACTGTTTTTT. Encoded protein: CASSPLPTFTNEKLFF.

V is TRBV20-1 and J is TRBJ2-5, with 8 bases matching TRBD2. The V segment lost 8 bases and the J segment 5 bases; nucleotides outside the gene matches: 10. Looked up from germline, CDR1 is DFQATT and CDR2 is SNEGSKA (reference sequence). This CDR3 is built from 13 residues. The CDR3 nucleotides read TGCAGTCTCCCGGGGGGGGGCCTCGAGACCCAGTACTTC. Translated: CSLPGGGLETQYF.

This clonotype turned up a few times. This chain connects TRBV20-1 to TRBJ2-2, with a weak D call TRBD1 (5 bases). Deletions cut 3 bases from V and 6 bases from J, with 8 bases between. In germline, CDR1 is DFQATT, CDR2 SNEGSKA (reference sequence). The CDR3 extends over 12 amino acids. CDR3 sequence: CSASQGAGELFF. The CDR3 region has the DNA TGCAGTGCTAGTCAGGGTGCCGGGGAGCTGTTTTTT.

This clonotype was detected once. One junction end disagrees with the germline gene, perhaps due to a read error. The chain couples TRBV12-3 or TRBV12-4 to TRBJ1-1, with 7 bases that match TRBD1. The CDR3 sequence is 13 residues long. The CDR3 sequence: CASSLRGPTEASF. DNA of the CDR3: TGTGCCAGCAGTTTAAGGGGGCCCACTGAAGCTTCCTTT.

The DNA of the CDR3 is TGTGCCAGCGGGACGGGAATTAACACCGGGGAGCTGTTTTTT. Its protein is CASGTGINTGELFF. The chain combines TRBV11-1 with TRBJ2-2; D is tentatively TRBD1 or TRBD2 (5 bases each). CDR1 is SGHAT and CDR2 is FQDESV in the germline V gene (reference sequence). V lost 8 bases and J lost 2, with 12 bases in between. The CDR3 is made up of 14 amino acids.

This clonotype has at least ten counts. CDR3 nucleotides: TGTGCCAGCAGCCCATCTCCTGGGACAGATCTGTGGTACGAGCAGTACTTC. Encoded protein: CASSPSPGTDLWYEQYF. V gene TRBV7-9 combines with J gene TRBJ2-7; TRBD1 matches 7 bases. J gave up 4 bases and V 5 bases, and 17 bases lay outside the gene matches. The CDR3 totals 17 residues. Germline V gene data show CDR1 as SEHNR and CDR2 as FQNEAQ (reference sequence). Looking up the rest from reference TRBV7-9 and TRBJ2-7 gives the full variable domain: DTGVSQNPRHKITKRGQNVTFRCDPISEHNRLYWYRQTLGQGPEFLTYFQNEAQLEKSRLLSDRFSAERPKGSFSTLEIQRTEQGDSAMYLCASSPSPGTDLWYEQYFGPGTRLTVT.

This clonotype was observed a handful of times. The genes are TRBV10-1 and TRBJ2-7; 9 positions match TRBD1. This CDR3 region has 14 residues. Trimming cost V 5 bases and J 3 bases; bases outside gene matches: 5. The germline gives CDR1 WNHNN, CDR2 SYGVQD (reference sequence). The CDR3 loop is CASSQSTGGYEQYF. For the CDR3, the DNA is TGCGCCAGCAGTCAATCGACAGGGGGCTACGAGCAGTACTTC.

The sample holds many counts of this clonotype. The chain employs TRBV7-9 and TRBJ1-6, with D tentatively TRBD1 (6 bases). Germline V lookup: CDR1 SEHNR, CDR2 FQNEAQ (reference sequence). The CDR3 runs to 15 residues. V was clipped by 4 bases and J by 7 bases, with 14 bases between them. This CDR3 reads CASSSHGGRNSPLHF. CDR3 DNA: TGTGCCAGCAGCTCCCACGGGGGGCGGAATTCACCCCTCCACTTT.

As for this clonotype: A much larger clone differs from this one at a single base, so this may be a read error. The genes are TRBV2 and TRBJ1-1; the D gene is possibly TRBD1 (5 bases). The germline V and J ends were trimmed by 11 bases and 5 bases, with 12 bases remaining between them. Germline values: CDR1 SNHLY, CDR2 FYNNEI. The CDR3 runs to 11 residues. DNA for the CDR3: TGTGCCGGCATGGGGGGAACTGAAGCTTTCTTT. It codes for CAGMGGTEAFF.

This clonotype was recorded many times. V gene TRBV2 combines with J gene TRBJ1-5; no reliable D call. Germline V lookup: CDR1 SNHLY, CDR2 FYNNEI. CDR3 length: 13 amino acids. V gave up 7 bases and J gave up 5 bases, with 12 bases separating them. CDR3 sequence: CASTGVRDQPQHF. CDR3 DNA sequence: TGTGCCAGCACCGGTGTAAGGGATCAGCCCCAGCATTTT.

This chain joins TRBV20-1 and TRBJ2-7; 11 nucleotides line up with TRBD1. Germline lookup yields CDR1 DFQATT and CDR2 SNEGSKA (reference sequence). There are 14 residues in the CDR3. Trimming took 0 bases from V and 6 from J; bases not matched to a gene: 4. This CDR3 reads CSARDWDRGAEQYF. In nucleotides, the CDR3 is TGCAGTGCTAGAGATTGGGACAGGGGGGCCGAGCAGTACTTC.

The chain recombines TRBV7-2 with TRBJ2-7, with D perhaps matching TRBD1 (5 bases). Germline V gene sequence: CDR1 SGHTA, CDR2 FQGNSA. The germline V and J ends were trimmed by 3 bases and 4 bases, with 16 bases remaining between them. The CDR3 is 15 amino acids. The CDR3 protein is CASSFSDRKVYEQYF. DNA of the CDR3: TGTGCCAGCAGCTTCTCAGACAGAAAGGTTTACGAGCAGTACTTC.

With regard to this clonotype: With a much larger clone just one base away, this may be a read error. A read error is likely, as this CDR3 ends without the conserved phenylalanine or tryptophan. This CDR3 is CASSPRGIYGYTL. The CDR3 bases are TGTGCCAGCAGTCCCCGGGGGATCTATGGCTACACCCTC. The V call is TRBV12-3 or TRBV12-4, the J call TRBJ1-2, with D perhaps matching TRBD1 (5 bases). This CDR3 is built from 13 residues. Trimming pared 5 bases from V and 4 bases from J, leaving 11 bases between.

The chain employs TRBV29-1 and TRBJ2-7, with D unclear. The CDR3 spans 13 residues. Germline V CDR1 and CDR2: SQVTM, ANQGSEA. V lost 8 bases, J lost 0 bases, and 14 bases lay in between. The CDR3 reads CSLASQNSYEQYF. The CDR3 DNA follows: TGCAGCTTGGCTAGTCAAAACTCCTACGAGCAGTACTTC.

The table lists this clonotype with a count of one. The J gene is TRBJ2-5, the V gene TRBV5-1; the match to TRBD2 covers 14 bases. Germline CDR1 and CDR2: SGHRS and YFSETQ. Trimming removed 4 bases from V and 5 bases from J; junction bases left unmatched: 7. CDR3 length equals 16 residues. CDR3 amino acids: CASSTGLAGVTETQYF. Written as DNA, the CDR3 is TGCGCCAGCAGCACGGGACTAGCGGGAGTCACTGAGACCCAGTACTTC.

The chain carries TRBV10-3 and TRBJ2-1; D gene ambiguous. The J call may be incorrect, as the DNA end agrees better with TRBJ2-7. Germline CDR1 and CDR2: ENHRY and SYGVKD. The CDR3 contains 12 residues. CDR3 amino acids: CAISEDGNEQYF. CDR3 nucleotide sequence: TGTGCCATCAGTGAGGATGGGAATGAGCAGTACTTC.

V usage is TRBV5-1 and J usage is TRBJ1-1; possible D gene TRBD1, 5 bases. CDR3 length equals 13 residues. The ends were cut back, 4 bases at V and 3 bases at J, with 10 bases in the middle. Germline V gene sequence: CDR1 SGHRS, CDR2 YFSETQ. CDR3 sequence (DNA): TGCGCCAGCAGCACGCAGGGTTACACTGAAGCTTTCTTT. Translated, it gives CASSTQGYTEAFF.

The rearrangement links TRBV7-3 to TRBJ2-5; TRBD2 might be the D (7 bases). The V end lost 7 bases, the J end lost 9 bases, and 24 bases lay between the germline ends. The CDR3 length is 15 residues. The V gene's germline CDR1 is SGHTA and CDR2 FQGTGA. Written as DNA, the CDR3 is TGTGCCAGCACGGGGGGCACCGGCCCCTCCTCGCCCCAGTACTTC. Amino acid sequence: CASTGGTGPSSPQYF.

This clonotype was observed at least ten times. This chain joins TRBV6-5 and TRBJ1-5, with TRBD1 as a possible D gene (5 bases). Deletions cut 0 bases from V and 1 base from J, with 10 bases between. CDR1 and CDR2 from the germline V gene are MNHEY and SVGAGI. The CDR3 consists of 16 residues. The CDR3 nucleotides are TGTGCCAGCAGTTACTCGGGGGGAACGAGCAATCAGCCCCAGCATTTT. Translated: CASSYSGGTSNQPQHF.